This passage covers 25 T cell receptor beta chains from one sample sequenced in a study of CD4+ T cells in melanoma. TCRdb keeps only in-frame clones here, not all; method: immunoSEQ multiplex PCR. The repertoire consists of roughly 52,000 clones, with roughly three quarters occurring once and the leading ten covering 4.8%. Sample: tumor tissue. These receptors all stem from a human donor with melanoma.

The count of this clone is one. The chain uses TRBV4-2 and TRBJ1-6, with 8 bases identical to TRBD1. The CDR3 contains 17 residues. The V gene's germline CDR1 is LGHNA and CDR2 YNFKEQ. The J segment lost 8 bases and the V segment lost 0 bases, leaving 9 bases of the junction unmatched. The CDR3 here is CASSQDFGDRGHSPLHF. In DNA, the CDR3 is TGTGCCAGCAGCCAAGACTTTGGAGACAGGGGCCATTCACCCCTCCACTTT.

V gene TRBV19 combines with J gene TRBJ2-7; D uncertain. Germline V gene sequence: CDR1 LNHDA, CDR2 SQIVND (reference sequence). This CDR3 is built from 13 residues. Trimming left V 1 base short and J 4 bases short, with 8 bases between. CDR3 sequence reads: CASSIGPTYEQYF. DNA for the CDR3: TGTGCCAGTAGTATAGGACCGACTTACGAGCAGTACTTC.

The rearrangement joins TRBV4-1 to TRBJ1-2; 7 nucleotides align to TRBD1. V was pared by 0 bases and J by 4 bases, with 11 bases of the junction left unmatched. Germline V lookup: CDR1 MGHRA, CDR2 YSYEKL. The CDR3 is 17 amino acids. CDR3 nucleotides: TGCGCCAGCAGCCAAGATCAGGGCAGGGGGGTCCCCTATGGCTACACCTTC. It yields the protein CASSQDQGRGVPYGYTF.

The sample holds a few counts of this clone. The rearrangement uses TRBV6-5 and TRBJ2-3; unclear D gene. This CDR3 contains 15 residues. The germline gives CDR1 MNHEY, CDR2 SVGAGI. Trimming pared 5 bases from V and 3 bases from J, leaving 15 bases between. The CDR3, as DNA: TGTGCCAGCAGTGTTAGGCAGTTTGGGACAGATACGCAGTATTTT. It encodes CASSVRQFGTDTQYF.

This clone is deemed medium-sized. Distinct nucleotide sequences in the sample also encode this CDR3. V is TRBV28 and J is TRBJ2-7, with TRBD1 as a possible D gene (6 bases). The V gene's germline CDR1 is MDHEN and CDR2 SYDVKM. The CDR3 length is 14 residues. Between the trimmed V and J ends, which lost 3 bases and 2 bases, there was a span of 11 bases. The CDR3 region is CASSFLGDTYEQYF. The CDR3 nucleotides read TGTGCCAGCAGTTTTTTAGGGGACACCTACGAGCAGTACTTC.

J is TRBJ2-1 and V is TRBV7-3; D perhaps matches TRBD1 (6 bases). Per germline, CDR1 SGHTA and CDR2 FQGTGA. CDR3 length: 15 residues. V was trimmed by 8 bases and J by 1 base, leaving 15 bases between them. CDR3 protein: CASASGADSYNEQFF. The CDR3 DNA sequence: TGTGCCAGCGCATCAGGGGCCGATTCCTACAATGAGCAGTTCTTC.

V and J are TRBV28 and TRBJ1-6; D is perhaps TRBD1 (5 bases). This CDR3 region has 13 residues. Germline V gene sequence: CDR1 MDHEN, CDR2 SYDVKM. Trimming took 10 bases from V and 7 from J, leaving 14 bases between them. CDR3 amino acids: CATNLGGNSPLHF. CDR3 DNA: TGTGCCACCAACCTGGGGGGAAATTCACCCCTCCACTTT.

Sample share makes this clone medium-sized. The chain carries TRBV5-1 and TRBJ2-7; 11 nucleotides line up with TRBD1. Germline values: CDR1 SGHRS, CDR2 YFSETQ. The length of the CDR3 is 15 residues. Unmatched junction bases numbered 2, after V lost 1 base and J lost 2 bases. The CDR3 sequence: CASSLPDRGPYEQYF. In DNA, the CDR3 is TGCGCCAGCAGCTTGCCGGACAGGGGGCCCTACGAGCAGTACTTC.

J is TRBJ2-5 and V is TRBV19; 11 positions match TRBD1. Trimming took 4 bases from V and 1 from J; bases not matched to a gene: 2. Per germline, CDR1 LNHDA and CDR2 SQIVND (reference sequence). The CDR3 is 15 amino acids. The CDR3 spells CASSRGQGGQETQYF. CDR3 DNA: TGTGCCAGTAGTAGGGGACAGGGGGGCCAAGAGACCCAGTACTTC.

The chain joins TRBV7-9 to TRBJ1-2, with a possible D match to TRBD1 (5 bases). Per germline, CDR1 SEHNR and CDR2 FQNEAQ (reference sequence). V lost 3 bases to trimming and J lost 7 bases, with 21 bases between them. The CDR3 contains 16 residues. In DNA, the CDR3 is TGTGCCAGCAGCTTTTCCGATGAGACAGCCATCTCTGGCTACACCTTC. As protein: CASSFSDETAISGYTF.

The chain carries TRBV4-2 and TRBJ2-4; tentative D call: TRBD2 (6 bases). The ends were cut back, 0 bases at V and 1 base at J, with 16 bases in the middle. Per germline, CDR1 LGHNA and CDR2 YNFKEQ. This CDR3 has 18 amino acids. This CDR3 is CASSQEGRGMSAKNIQYF. The CDR3 DNA follows: TGTGCCAGCAGCCAAGAGGGACGGGGGATGTCGGCCAAAAACATTCAGTACTTC.

The chain joins TRBV7-8 to TRBJ2-5, with 13 bases identical to TRBD2. The CDR3 contains 14 residues. V lost 4 bases, J lost 5 bases, and 1 base stayed unmatched. Germline lookup yields CDR1 SGHVS and CDR2 FQNEAQ. DNA for the CDR3: TGTGCCAGCAGCTCGACTAGCGGGGGGGAGACCCAGTACTTC. Its translation is CASSSTSGGETQYF. The variable domain in full, completed from reference TRBV7-8 and TRBJ2-5, reads GAGVSQSPRYKVAKRGQDVALRCDPISGHVSLFWYQQALGQGPEFLTYFQNEAQLDKSGLPSDRFFAERPEGSVSTLKIQRTQQEDSAVYLCASSSTSGGETQYFGPGTRLLVL.

This clone was recorded only once. This chain joins TRBV12-2 and TRBJ1-3; TRBD1, the table's D call, was not compared with the DNA. TRBV12-2 is noted as a pseudogene. The CDR3 totals 16 residues. The CDR3 sequence: CASRARTGVSGNTIYF. DNA for the CDR3: TGTGCAAGTCGCGCCCGGACAGGCGTGTCTGGAAACACCATATATTTT.

This clone is a singleton in its sample. J is TRBJ1-5 and V is TRBV6-5; D call uncertain. The germline V gene has CDR1 MNHEY and CDR2 SVGAGI. This CDR3 comprises 14 residues. V lost 7 bases and J lost 1, with 11 bases in between. The DNA for the CDR3 is TGTGCCAGCAACAAGGACGGGAGCAATCAGCCCCAGCATTTT. Amino acids: CASNKDGSNQPQHF.

The V and J genes are TRBV13 and TRBJ2-1, with D tentatively TRBD2 (6 bases). Germline V gene sequence: CDR1 PRHDT, CDR2 FYEKMQ (reference sequence). The V end was cut by 3 bases, the J end by 3 bases, with 15 bases between. There are 16 residues in the CDR3. CDR3 in DNA: TGTGCCAGCAGCTTTTTCGGCGGGGATCACTACAATGAGCAGTTCTTC. Residues: CASSFFGGDHYNEQFF.

V usage is TRBV4-1 and J usage is TRBJ1-1; weak D call: TRBD1 (5 bases). Trimming took off 0 bases at V and 4 bases at J, with 12 bases between the two ends. This CDR3 region has 15 residues. Germline V gene sequence: CDR1 MGHRA, CDR2 YSYEKL. This CDR3 reads CASSQDPGGGTEAFF. CDR3 nucleotides: TGCGCCAGCAGCCAAGATCCAGGCGGGGGCACTGAAGCTTTCTTT.

The chain recombines TRBV5-1 with TRBJ1-4; D remains ambiguous. The V and J ends lost 0 bases and 4 bases respectively, with 7 bases between them. The CDR3 is 14 residues long. Germline loops: CDR1 SGHRS, CDR2 YFSETQ. The chain's CDR3 is CASSLVHGNEKLFF. CDR3 nucleotides: TGCGCCAGCAGCTTGGTACACGGTAATGAAAAACTGTTTTTT.

This sequence joins TRBV19 and TRBJ2-1; 10 positions match TRBD1. Per germline, CDR1 LNHDA and CDR2 SQIVND (reference sequence). With V trimmed by 7 bases and J by 7 bases, 10 bases remained unmatched. The CDR3 runs 15 residues. The CDR3 region has the DNA TGTGCCAGTACCCTGGGACAGGGGAATTTTAATGAGCAGTTCTTC. Translating it yields CASTLGQGNFNEQFF.

The chain carries TRBV9 and TRBJ1-2; D is uncertain. The CDR3 contains 15 residues. Germline lookup yields CDR1 SGDLS and CDR2 YYNGEE. With 0 bases removed from V and 3 bases from J, the gap between germline ends came to 12 bases. The CDR3 nucleotides read TGTGCCAGCAGCGTAGGTGTCCGGAGGGACTATGGCTACACCTTC. Its translation: CASSVGVRRDYGYTF.

V gene TRBV5-1 combines with J gene TRBJ1-2; 8 nucleotides agree with TRBD1. The V gene's germline CDR1 is SGHRS and CDR2 YFSETQ. The CDR3 has 13 amino acids. Losses at the gene ends were 8 bases for V and 4 bases for J; bases not matched to a gene: 7. CDR3 sequence reads: CASGQGEGYGYTF. CDR3 coding DNA: TGCGCCAGTGGACAGGGTGAGGGCTATGGCTACACCTTC.

CDR3 amino acids: CSVEGLAGGQIGELFF. Here the CDR3 DNA reads TGCAGCGTAGAGGGACTAGCGGGGGGGCAGATAGGGGAGCTGTTTTTT. The V call is TRBV29-1, the J call TRBJ2-2; 16 nucleotides agree with TRBD2. Unmatched junction bases numbered 9, after V lost 6 bases and J lost 8 bases. Per the germline V gene, CDR1 is SQVTM and CDR2 is ANQGSEA. This CDR3 comprises 16 residues.

A word on this clone: One end of the junction does not line up with germline, which may come from a read error. V usage is TRBV9 and J usage is TRBJ2-1; D may be TRBD1 (5 bases). Per the germline V gene, CDR1 is SGDLS and CDR2 is YYNGEE. The length of the CDR3 is 14 residues. The CDR3: CASSLGQVANGQFF. For the CDR3, the DNA is TGTGCCAGCAGCTTAGGACAAGTGGCCAATGGGCAGTTCTTC. Using reference TRBV9 and TRBJ2-1 for the parts outside the CDR3, the full variable domain is DSGVTQTPKHLITATGQRVTLRCSPRSGDLSVYWYQQSLDQGLQFLIQYYNGEERAKGNILERFSAQQFPDLHSELNLSSLELGDSALYFCASSLGQVANGQFFGPGTRLTVL.

This clone was observed a single time. This chain uses TRBV7-8 with TRBJ1-1; D uncertain. Germline CDR1 is SGHVS and CDR2 is FQNEAQ. Trimming removed 2 bases at V and 0 bases at J, with 7 bases between. The CDR3 totals 14 residues. The CDR3 DNA sequence: TGTGCCAGCAGCTTACGGTCCATGAACACTGAAGCTTTCTTT. Translation: CASSLRSMNTEAFF.

This clone was seen only a few times. The chain has TRBV2 and TRBJ1-2, with D unresolved. The CDR3 consists of 11 residues. Germline-derived CDR1 and CDR2 are SNHLY and FYNNEI. V was clipped by 6 bases and J by 5 bases, with 7 bases between them. The CDR3 coding sequence is TGTGCCAGCAGCCCCAAATATGGCTACACCTTC. It codes for CASSPKYGYTF.

This rearrangement joins TRBV11-2 to TRBJ1-2; 9 bases are shared with TRBD1. This CDR3 has 15 residues. V lost 3 bases to trimming and J lost 4 bases; unmatched junction nucleotides: 6. The germline V gene encodes CDR1 SGHAT and CDR2 FQNNGV. Here the CDR3 reads CASSFLTGGAYGYTF. CDR3 DNA sequence: TGTGCCAGCAGCTTCTTAACAGGGGGCGCCTATGGCTACACCTTC.